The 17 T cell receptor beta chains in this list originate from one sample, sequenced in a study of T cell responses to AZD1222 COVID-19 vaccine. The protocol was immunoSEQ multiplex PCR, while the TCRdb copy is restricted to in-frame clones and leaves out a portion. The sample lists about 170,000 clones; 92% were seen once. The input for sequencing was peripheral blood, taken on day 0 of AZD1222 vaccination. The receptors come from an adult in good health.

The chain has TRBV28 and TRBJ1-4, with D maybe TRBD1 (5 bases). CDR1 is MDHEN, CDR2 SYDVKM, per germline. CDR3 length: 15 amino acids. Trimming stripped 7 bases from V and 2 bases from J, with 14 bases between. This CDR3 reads CASTQGGTTNEKLFF. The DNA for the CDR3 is TGTGCCAGCACCCAAGGCGGGACCACTAATGAAAAACTGTTTTTT.

CDR3 loop: CASSLGGQASYNEQFF. DNA of the CDR3: TGTGCCAGCAGCTTAGGGGGACAGGCCTCCTACAATGAGCAGTTCTTC. This chain uses TRBV11-2 with TRBJ2-1; 8 nucleotides agree with TRBD1. Unmatched junction bases numbered 2, after V lost 1 base and J lost 0 bases. Germline CDR1 reads SGHAT; CDR2 reads FQNNGV. The CDR3 is 16 residues long.

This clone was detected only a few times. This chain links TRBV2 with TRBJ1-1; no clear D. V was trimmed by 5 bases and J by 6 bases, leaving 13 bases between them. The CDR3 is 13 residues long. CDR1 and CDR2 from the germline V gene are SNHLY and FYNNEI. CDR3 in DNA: TGTGCCAGCAGTCGAACCTGGGATGCTGAAGCTTTCTTT. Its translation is CASSRTWDAEAFF.

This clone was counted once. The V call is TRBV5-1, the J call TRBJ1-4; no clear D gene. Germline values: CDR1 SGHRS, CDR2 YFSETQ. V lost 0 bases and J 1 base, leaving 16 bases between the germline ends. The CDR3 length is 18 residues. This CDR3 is CASSLGWVSRGTNEKLFF. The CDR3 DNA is TGCGCCAGCAGCTTGGGATGGGTCTCCCGGGGAACTAATGAAAAACTGTTTTTT.

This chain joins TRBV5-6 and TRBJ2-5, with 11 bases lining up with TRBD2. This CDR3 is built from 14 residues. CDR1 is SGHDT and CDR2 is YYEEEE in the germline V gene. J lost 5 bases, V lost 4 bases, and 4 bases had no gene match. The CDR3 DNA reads TGTGCCAGCAGCGGTAGCGGGAGGGTGGAGACCCAGTACTTC. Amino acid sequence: CASSGSGRVETQYF.

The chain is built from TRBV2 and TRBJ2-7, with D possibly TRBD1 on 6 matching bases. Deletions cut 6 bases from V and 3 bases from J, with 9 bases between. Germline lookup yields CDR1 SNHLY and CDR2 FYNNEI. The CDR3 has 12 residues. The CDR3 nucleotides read TGTGCCAGCAGAAGGACAGACTACGAGCAGTACTTC. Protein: CASRRTDYEQYF.

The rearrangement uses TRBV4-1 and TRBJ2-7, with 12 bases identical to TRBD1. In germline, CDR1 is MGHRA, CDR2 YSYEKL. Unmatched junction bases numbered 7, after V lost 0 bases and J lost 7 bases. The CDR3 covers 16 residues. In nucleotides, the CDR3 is TGCGCCAGCAGCCAAGACGGGACAGGGGGCCGGGAGGAGCAGTACTTC. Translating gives CASSQDGTGGREEQYF.

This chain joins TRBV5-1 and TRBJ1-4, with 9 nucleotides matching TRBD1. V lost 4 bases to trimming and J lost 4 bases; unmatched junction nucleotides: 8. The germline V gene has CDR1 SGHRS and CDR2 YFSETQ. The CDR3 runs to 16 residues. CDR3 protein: CASSNLPGQGNEKLFF. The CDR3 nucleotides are TGCGCCAGCAGCAACCTACCGGGACAGGGTAATGAAAAACTGTTTTTT.

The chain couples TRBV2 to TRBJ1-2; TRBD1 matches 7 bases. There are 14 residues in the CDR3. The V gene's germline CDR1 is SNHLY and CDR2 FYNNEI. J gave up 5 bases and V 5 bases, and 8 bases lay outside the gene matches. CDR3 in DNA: TGTGCCAGCAGTTCGACAGGGCAAGGGTATGGCTACACCTTC. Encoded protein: CASSSTGQGYGYTF.

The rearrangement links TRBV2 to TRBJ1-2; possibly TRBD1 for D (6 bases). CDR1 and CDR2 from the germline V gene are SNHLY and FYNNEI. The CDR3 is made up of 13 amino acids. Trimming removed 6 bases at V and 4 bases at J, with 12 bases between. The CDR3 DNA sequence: TGTGCCAGCAGACCACAGGGACGCTATGGCTACACCTTC. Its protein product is CASRPQGRYGYTF.

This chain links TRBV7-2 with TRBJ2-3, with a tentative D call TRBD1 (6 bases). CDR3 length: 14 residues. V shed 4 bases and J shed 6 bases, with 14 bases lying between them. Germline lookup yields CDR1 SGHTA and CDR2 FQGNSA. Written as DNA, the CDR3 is TGTGCCAGCAGCTCTCAGGACAGAGGGGATACGCAGTATTTT. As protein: CASSSQDRGDTQYF.

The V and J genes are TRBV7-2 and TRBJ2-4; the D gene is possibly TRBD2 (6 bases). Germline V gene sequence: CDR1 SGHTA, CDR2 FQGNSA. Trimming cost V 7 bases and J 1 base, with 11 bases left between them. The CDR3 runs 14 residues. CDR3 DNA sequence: TGTGCCAGCACTACTAGCTCGGCCAAAAACATTCAGTACTTC. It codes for CASTTSSAKNIQYF. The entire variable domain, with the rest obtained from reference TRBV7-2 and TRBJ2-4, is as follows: GAGVSQSPSNKVTEKGKDVELRCDPISGHTALYWYRQSLGQGLEFLIYFQGNSAPDKSGLPSDRFSAERTGGSVSTLTIQRTQQEDSAVYLCASTTSSAKNIQYFGAGTRLSVL.

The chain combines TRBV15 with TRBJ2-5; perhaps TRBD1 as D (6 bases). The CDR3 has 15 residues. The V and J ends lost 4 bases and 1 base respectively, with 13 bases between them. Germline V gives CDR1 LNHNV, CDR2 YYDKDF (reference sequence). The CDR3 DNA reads TGTGCCACCAGCACTCCTGGACAGTCCCAAGAGACCCAGTACTTC. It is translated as CATSTPGQSQETQYF.

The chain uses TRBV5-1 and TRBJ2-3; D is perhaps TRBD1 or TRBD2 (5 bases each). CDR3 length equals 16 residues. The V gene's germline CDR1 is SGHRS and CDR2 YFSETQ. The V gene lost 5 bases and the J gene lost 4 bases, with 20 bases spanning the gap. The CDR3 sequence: CASRSRPGPKADTQYF. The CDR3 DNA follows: TGCGCCAGCAGATCACGACCGGGACCCAAGGCAGATACGCAGTATTTT.

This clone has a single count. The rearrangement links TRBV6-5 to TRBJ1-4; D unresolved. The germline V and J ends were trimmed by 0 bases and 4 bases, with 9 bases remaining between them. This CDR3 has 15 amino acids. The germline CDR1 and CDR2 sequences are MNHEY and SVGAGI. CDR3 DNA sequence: TGTGCCAGCAGTTACTCGCAAGGTTTTAATGAAAAACTGTTTTTT. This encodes CASSYSQGFNEKLFF.

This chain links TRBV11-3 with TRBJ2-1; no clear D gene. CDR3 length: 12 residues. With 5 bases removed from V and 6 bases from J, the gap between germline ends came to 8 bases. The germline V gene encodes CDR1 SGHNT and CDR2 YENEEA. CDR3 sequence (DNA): TGTGCCAGCAGCAAAGGCAGCAATGAGCAGTTCTTC. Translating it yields CASSKGSNEQFF.

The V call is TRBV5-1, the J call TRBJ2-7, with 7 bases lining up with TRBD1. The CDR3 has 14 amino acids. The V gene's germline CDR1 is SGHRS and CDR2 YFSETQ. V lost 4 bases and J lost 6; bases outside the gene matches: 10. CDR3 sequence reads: CASSPRQGEREQYF. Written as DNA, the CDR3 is TGCGCCAGCAGCCCCCGACAGGGTGAACGCGAGCAGTACTTC.